The clone carrying this T cell receptor beta chain was seen repeatedly, ten times or more. The antigen remains undetermined. V was clipped by 7 bases and J by 5 bases; unmatched bases: 6. Per germline, CDR1 SNHLY and CDR2 FYNNEI. The CDR3 covers 14 residues. The sample originates from a study of T cells in Graves' hyperthyroidism and ophthalmopathy. Amplified regions were TCR beta CDR3 sequences from RNA transcripts. Researchers ran a first-round RT-PCR on the TCR CDR3 using the HTBI primer set. In TCRdb, the multiplex PCR reads were re-called with MiXCR into one record per CDR3 protein. The repertoire holds some 500,000 distinct CDR3 sequences, with around 15% as singletons. Regarding the study as a whole: Most clonotypes expanded in thyroid above 0.001 were likewise present in blood.

The gene calls are TRBV2 and TRBJ2-5; 11 nucleotides match TRBD2. The clonotype was recovered from a woman between 18 and 29 years old with Graves' hyperthyroidism. The sequencing input was blood. DNA of the CDR3: TGTGCCAGCATGGTACTAGCGGGAGTGGAGACCCAGTACTTC. It is translated as CASMVLAGVETQYF.